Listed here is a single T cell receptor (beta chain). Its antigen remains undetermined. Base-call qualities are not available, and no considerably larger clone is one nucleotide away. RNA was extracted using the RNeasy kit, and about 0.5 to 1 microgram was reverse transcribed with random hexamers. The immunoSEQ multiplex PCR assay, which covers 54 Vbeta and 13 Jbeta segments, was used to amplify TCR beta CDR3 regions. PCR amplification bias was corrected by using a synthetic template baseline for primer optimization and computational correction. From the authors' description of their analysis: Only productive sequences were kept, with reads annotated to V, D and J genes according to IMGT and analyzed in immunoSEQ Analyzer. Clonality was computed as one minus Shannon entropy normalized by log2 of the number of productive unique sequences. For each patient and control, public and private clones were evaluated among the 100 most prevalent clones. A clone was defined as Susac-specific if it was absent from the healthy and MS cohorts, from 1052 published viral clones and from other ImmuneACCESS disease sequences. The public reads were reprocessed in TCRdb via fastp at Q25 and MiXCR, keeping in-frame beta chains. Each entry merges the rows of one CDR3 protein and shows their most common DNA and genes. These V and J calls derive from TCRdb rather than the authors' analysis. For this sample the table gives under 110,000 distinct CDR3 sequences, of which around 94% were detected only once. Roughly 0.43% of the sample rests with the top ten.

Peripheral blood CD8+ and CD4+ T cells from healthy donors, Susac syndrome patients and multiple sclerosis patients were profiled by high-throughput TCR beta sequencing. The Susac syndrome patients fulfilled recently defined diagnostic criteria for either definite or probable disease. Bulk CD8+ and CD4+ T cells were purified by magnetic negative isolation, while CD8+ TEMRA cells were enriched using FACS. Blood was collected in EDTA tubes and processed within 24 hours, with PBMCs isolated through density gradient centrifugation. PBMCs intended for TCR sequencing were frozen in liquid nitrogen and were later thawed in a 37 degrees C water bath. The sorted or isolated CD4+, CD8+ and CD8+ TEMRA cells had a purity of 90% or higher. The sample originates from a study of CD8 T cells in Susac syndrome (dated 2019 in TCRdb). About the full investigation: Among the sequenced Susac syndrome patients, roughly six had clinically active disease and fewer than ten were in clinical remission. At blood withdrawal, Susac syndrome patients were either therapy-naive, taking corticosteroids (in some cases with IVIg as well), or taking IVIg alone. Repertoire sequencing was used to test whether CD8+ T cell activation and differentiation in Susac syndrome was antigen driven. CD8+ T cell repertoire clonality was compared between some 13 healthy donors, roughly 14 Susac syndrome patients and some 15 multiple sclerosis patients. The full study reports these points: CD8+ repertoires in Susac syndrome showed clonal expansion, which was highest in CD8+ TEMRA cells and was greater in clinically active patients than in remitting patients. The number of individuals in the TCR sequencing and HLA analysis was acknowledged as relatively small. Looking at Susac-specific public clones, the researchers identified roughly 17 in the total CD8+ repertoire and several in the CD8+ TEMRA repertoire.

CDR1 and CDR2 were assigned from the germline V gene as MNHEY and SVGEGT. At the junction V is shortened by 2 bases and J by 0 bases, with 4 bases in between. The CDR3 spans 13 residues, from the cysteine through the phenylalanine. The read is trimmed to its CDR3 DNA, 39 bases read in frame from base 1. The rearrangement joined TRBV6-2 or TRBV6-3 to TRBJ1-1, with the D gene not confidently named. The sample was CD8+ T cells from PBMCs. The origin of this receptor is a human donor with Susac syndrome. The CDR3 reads CASSYMLNTEAFF. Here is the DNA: TGTGCCAGCAGTTACATGTTGAACACTGAAGCTTTCTTT.